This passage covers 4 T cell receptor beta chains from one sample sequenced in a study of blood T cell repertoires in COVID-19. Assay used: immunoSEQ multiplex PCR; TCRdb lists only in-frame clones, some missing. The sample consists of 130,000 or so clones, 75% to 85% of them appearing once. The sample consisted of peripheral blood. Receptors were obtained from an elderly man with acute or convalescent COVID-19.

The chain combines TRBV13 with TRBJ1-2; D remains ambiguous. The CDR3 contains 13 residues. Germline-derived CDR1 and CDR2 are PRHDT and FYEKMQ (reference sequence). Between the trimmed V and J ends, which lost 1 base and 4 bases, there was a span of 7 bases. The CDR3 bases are TGTGCCAGCAGCTTAGCGGGAGTCTATGGCTACACCTTC. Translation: CASSLAGVYGYTF.

The CDR3 is CASSLGLSLNNEQFF. CDR3 nucleotide sequence: TGTGCCAGCAGCTTGGGTTTATCCCTAAACAATGAGCAGTTCTTC. This chain uses TRBV5-8 with TRBJ2-1; no definite D call. The CDR3 covers 15 residues. Between the trimmed V and J ends, which lost 0 bases and 5 bases, there was a span of 12 bases. CDR1 is SGHTS and CDR2 is YDEGEE in the germline V gene.

The CDR3, as DNA: TGTGCCAGCAGCCACTCAGGGATCACTGAAGCTTTCTTT. This translates into CASSHSGITEAFF. This rearrangement joins TRBV3-1 (or the pseudogene TRBV3-2) to TRBJ1-1; D may be TRBD1 (5 bases). The germline V and J ends were trimmed by 3 bases and 4 bases, with 9 bases remaining between them. This CDR3 contains 13 residues. Germline V CDR1 and CDR2: LGHDT, YNNKEL (reference sequence).

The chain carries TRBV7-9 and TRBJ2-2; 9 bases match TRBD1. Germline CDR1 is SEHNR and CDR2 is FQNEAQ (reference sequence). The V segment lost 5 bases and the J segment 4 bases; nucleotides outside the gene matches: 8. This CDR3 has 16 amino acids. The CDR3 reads CASSAPGQGPTGELFF. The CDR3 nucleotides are TGTGCCAGCAGCGCACCGGGACAGGGACCCACCGGGGAGCTGTTTTTT.